This T cell receptor (beta chain) was sequenced during a study of blood T cell repertoires in COVID-19. Across the whole study: PBMCs, B-cell-depleted T cells, or T cells were the source of the cDNA or gDNA that made up the material.

Here immunoSEQ multiplex PCR was the method, and the copy in TCRdb shows in-frame clones only, minus some. The data hold about 330,000 clones, with about 90% observed a single time. The study recruited people aged about 18 to 89 years across around 23 US areas. Self-reported history from a screening survey and questionnaire set each donor's cohort. Resolution of symptoms, clearance, or two negative PCRs was present in recovered Cohort 3 donors. The CDR3 length is 15 residues. The V and J ends lost 0 bases and 0 bases respectively, with 10 bases between them. The germline V gene has CDR1 SGHNT and CDR2 YYREEE (reference sequence).

The chain has TRBV5-4 and TRBJ2-7, with D unresolved. This receptor was obtained from a woman in her twenties or thirties who had recovered from COVID-19. Material for sequencing was PBMCs or T cells enriched from blood (not recorded which). The CDR3 DNA sequence: TGTGCCAGCAGCTTGGTGGGCGCGAGCTCCTACGAGCAGTACTTC. Its protein product is CASSLVGASSYEQYF.